One sample yielded the 20 T cell receptor beta chains listed below, sequenced in a study of T cells in pancreatic ductal adenocarcinoma. The selected patients with pancreatic ductal adenocarcinoma had surgery but no neoadjuvant therapy. Assay used: immunoSEQ multiplex PCR; TCRdb lists only in-frame clones, some missing. The sample records about 9,000 clones, under 90% being singletons. Sequenced input: PBMCs. The receptors derive from a human donor with pancreatic ductal adenocarcinoma.

This chain links TRBV29-1 with TRBJ2-5, with a weak D call TRBD2 (5 bases). The V and J ends lost 2 bases and 5 bases respectively, with 9 bases between them. Germline V gene lookup returns CDR1 SQVTM and CDR2 ANQGSEA. The CDR3 covers 12 residues. The CDR3 protein is CSVERGYETQYF. CDR3 DNA sequence: TGCAGCGTTGAACGGGGTTACGAGACCCAGTACTTC.

The J gene is TRBJ2-7, the V gene TRBV18; TRBD1 agrees at 8 bases. Germline V CDR1 and CDR2: KGHSH, LQKENI. The CDR3 sequence is 14 residues long. Unmatched junction bases numbered 3, after V lost 2 bases and J lost 3 bases. This CDR3 is CASSPGTGDYEQYF. Written as DNA, the CDR3 is TGTGCCAGCTCACCAGGGACAGGAGACTACGAGCAGTACTTC.

The rearrangement uses TRBV18 and TRBJ1-4, with D possibly TRBD1 on 6 matching bases. Germline lookup yields CDR1 KGHSH and CDR2 LQKENI. Trimming removed 2 bases from V and 8 bases from J, with 6 bases in between. The CDR3 is made up of 12 amino acids. CDR3 nucleotide sequence: TGTGCCAGCTCACCAAGGGGGGAAAAACTGTTTTTT. This translates into CASSPRGEKLFF.

The rearrangement uses TRBV14 and TRBJ2-1; 9 nucleotides line up with TRBD2. With 0 bases clipped from V and 10 bases from J, the junction kept 13 bases outside the gene matches. CDR1 is SGHDN and CDR2 is FVKESK in the germline V gene. The CDR3 loop spans 17 amino acids. The CDR3 sequence is CASSQEGASGVGGEQFF. The CDR3 region has the DNA TGTGCCAGCAGCCAAGAGGGTGCTAGCGGGGTAGGAGGCGAGCAGTTCTTC.

This rearrangement joins TRBV5-4 to TRBJ1-1; D is unresolved. The CDR3 consists of 15 residues. V gave up 0 bases and J gave up 0 bases, with 9 bases separating them. Germline CDR1 and CDR2: SGHNT and YYREEE (reference sequence). CDR3 DNA: TGTGCCAGCAGCTTGGAGAACACCCTGAACACTGAAGCTTTCTTT. Protein product: CASSLENTLNTEAFF.

The chain employs TRBV19 and TRBJ2-1; D perhaps matches TRBD2 (6 bases). Germline-derived CDR1 and CDR2 are LNHDA and SQIVND (reference sequence). The length of the CDR3 is 13 residues. With 6 bases removed from V and 3 bases from J, the gap between germline ends came to 9 bases. This CDR3 is CASRGRGYNEQFF. The CDR3 bases are TGTGCCAGTAGGGGGCGGGGCTACAATGAGCAGTTCTTC.

This chain uses TRBV15 with TRBJ1-3; D is uncertain. This CDR3 comprises 17 residues. Deletions cut 1 base from V and 3 bases from J, with 16 bases between. Germline V gene lookup returns CDR1 LNHNV and CDR2 YYDKDF (reference sequence). The CDR3 loop reads CATSRGFGEAYGNTIYF. CDR3 coding DNA: TGTGCCACCAGCAGAGGTTTTGGGGAGGCGTATGGAAACACCATATATTTT. Full variable domain (outside the CDR3, taken from reference TRBV15 and TRBJ1-3): DAMVIQNPRYQVTQFGKPVTLSCSQTLNHNVMYWYQQKSSQAPKLLFHYYDKDFNNEADTPDNFQSRRPNTSFCFLDIRSPGLGDTAMYLCATSRGFGEAYGNTIYFGEGSWLTVV.

This chain connects TRBV7-2 to TRBJ2-1; D ambiguous. V was clipped by 0 bases and J by 0 bases, with 3 bases between them. Germline V gene lookup returns CDR1 SGHTA and CDR2 FQGNSA. The CDR3 is 14 amino acids. The CDR3 nucleotides read TGTGCCAGCAGCTTAGCGAGCTCCTACAATGAGCAGTTCTTC. As protein: CASSLASSYNEQFF.

This chain joins TRBV15 and TRBJ1-5; no reliable D call. The CDR3 length is 12 residues. V lost 3 bases and J 4 bases, leaving 4 bases between the germline ends. CDR1 and CDR2 (germline): LNHNV, YYDKDF (reference sequence). In nucleotides, the CDR3 is TGTGCCACCAGCAGGAGTAATCAGCCCCAGCATTTT. This translates into CATSRSNQPQHF.

The gene calls are TRBV27 and TRBJ2-3; possible D gene TRBD2, 5 bases. Trimming took 10 bases from V and 2 from J, leaving 19 bases between them. CDR1 is MNHEY, CDR2 SMNVEV, per germline (reference sequence). The CDR3 is 15 residues long. The CDR3 nucleotides are TGTGCCAACCGACCGGGGTTTTTACACACAGATACGCAGTATTTT. The encoded protein is CANRPGFLHTDTQYF.

The chain couples TRBV6-5 to TRBJ1-1; D not certain. Germline CDR1 MNHEY, CDR2 SVGAGI. CDR3 length: 14 residues. Trimming removed 2 bases from V and 4 bases from J, with 11 bases in between. In nucleotides, the CDR3 is TGTGCCAGCAGTTACGATCTCAGTATCACTGAAGCTTTCTTT. This gives the protein CASSYDLSITEAFF.

Only one count was recorded for this clone. The V and J genes are TRBV11-3 and TRBJ2-7; no definite D call. This CDR3 spans 14 amino acids. The germline V gene has CDR1 SGHNT and CDR2 YENEEA. Trimming shortened V by 1 base and J by 2 bases, and 9 bases separated the two germline ends. The CDR3: CASSLGGVTYEQYF. CDR3 coding DNA: TGTGCCAGCAGCTTAGGAGGAGTTACCTACGAGCAGTACTTC.

The count of this clone is one. Here the CDR3 reads CASSIRGWHEQYF. The CDR3, as DNA: TGTGCCAGTAGTATTAGGGGATGGCACGAGCAGTACTTC. J is TRBJ2-7 and V is TRBV19, with D possibly being TRBD1 (5 bases). This CDR3 contains 13 residues. The germline CDR1 and CDR2 sequences are LNHDA and SQIVND (reference sequence). V lost 3 bases and J lost 5, with 11 bases in between.

This chain links TRBV9 with TRBJ1-6; 8 nucleotides align to TRBD1. The V gene end was trimmed by 1 base and the J gene end by 9 bases; junction bases not matched to a gene: 6. Germline V gene sequence: CDR1 SGDLS, CDR2 YYNGEE. The CDR3 contains 15 residues. The CDR3: CASSVRDRGSSPLHF. CDR3 sequence (DNA): TGTGCCAGCAGCGTAAGAGACAGGGGATCTTCACCCCTCCACTTT.

The CDR3 DNA reads as TGTGCCAGCAGCTTAGGTAGAAATTCACCCCTCCACTTT. Its protein is CASSLGRNSPLHF. The chain couples TRBV11-2 to TRBJ1-6; no clear D. The germline V gene has CDR1 SGHAT and CDR2 FQNNGV. There are 13 residues in the CDR3. V lost 1 base to trimming and J lost 7 bases, with 5 bases between them.

The chain couples TRBV19 to TRBJ2-1, with D possibly being TRBD2 (6 bases). The germline V and J ends were trimmed by 3 bases and 2 bases, with 17 bases remaining between them. The CDR3 consists of 17 residues. CDR1 is LNHDA and CDR2 is SQIVND in the germline V gene (reference sequence). In nucleotides, the CDR3 is TGTGCCAGTAGTATTTCGGCGGGGATCGGGCCCTACAATGAGCAGTTCTTC. It specifies CASSISAGIGPYNEQFF.

The chain is built from TRBV2 and TRBJ2-7; D might be TRBD1 (5 bases). Germline values: CDR1 SNHLY, CDR2 FYNNEI. The CDR3 runs to 15 residues. The V end was cut by 7 bases, the J end by 2 bases, with 18 bases between. The CDR3 here is CASNTPGRIPYEQYF. DNA for the CDR3: TGTGCCAGCAACACGCCAGGGCGGATACCCTACGAGCAGTACTTC. Complete variable domain (other parts from reference TRBV2 and TRBJ2-7): EPEVTQTPSHQVTQMGQEVILRCVPISNHLYFYWYRQILGQKVEFLVSFYNNEISEKSEIFDDQFSVERPDGSNFTLKIRSTKLEDSAMYFCASNTPGRIPYEQYFGPGTRLTVT.

The chain recombines TRBV19 with TRBJ2-4; 11 bases align to TRBD1. The CDR3 is 17 residues long. Germline trimming cut 0 bases from V and 7 bases from J; bases unmatched to any gene: 8. The germline gives CDR1 LNHDA, CDR2 SQIVND (reference sequence). CDR3 amino acids: CASSIDRVRDRGNIQYF. DNA of the CDR3: TGTGCCAGTAGTATAGATCGGGTTAGGGACAGGGGGAACATTCAGTACTTC.

V is TRBV7-2 and J is TRBJ2-5; possible D gene TRBD2, 5 bases. Trimming stripped 3 bases from V and 0 bases from J, with 5 bases between. This CDR3 is 13 amino acids long. Germline V gene lookup returns CDR1 SGHTA and CDR2 FQGNSA. The CDR3 DNA sequence: TGTGCCAGCAGCTTCGGGGACCAAGAGACCCAGTACTTC. It is translated as CASSFGDQETQYF.

The rearrangement uses TRBV4-3 and TRBJ1-1; no clear D. V shed 0 bases and J shed 0 bases, with 8 bases lying between them. This CDR3 spans 15 amino acids. CDR1 LGHNA and CDR2 YSLEER come from the germline V gene. Written as DNA, the CDR3 is TGCGCCAGCAGCCAAGAACCAAGCATGAACACTGAAGCTTTCTTT. Protein product: CASSQEPSMNTEAFF.